This note documents a single T cell receptor (beta chain) sequence. Antigen specificity is unknown. The data were taken from a study of graft-versus-host responses after intestinal transplantation. The CDR3 consists of 14 residues. CDR1 and CDR2 (germline): SQVTM, ANQGSEA. V was clipped by 6 bases and J by 2 bases; unmatched bases: 9. Measured with immunoSEQ multiplex PCR; TCRdb has only the in-frame clones, and not every one. The sample has around 110,000 clones, roughly 86% seen once. The clonotype originates from a human donor who was the organ donor for an intestinal transplant. The sample consisted of unstimulated CD4+ T cells sorted from spleen or lymph node cells, taken before transplant. The chain combines TRBV29-1 with TRBJ2-5, with 7 bases fitting TRBD1. CDR3 DNA sequence: TGCAGCGTGGACCGGGACAGTTTTCAAGAGACCCAGTACTTC. Translated, it gives CSVDRDSFQETQYF. Complete variable domain (other parts from reference TRBV29-1 and TRBJ2-5): SAVISQKPSRDICQRGTSLTIQCQVDSQVTMMFWYRQQPGQSLTLIATANQGSEATYESGFVIDKFPISRPNLTFSTLTVSNMSPEDSSIYLCSVDRDSFQETQYFGPGTRLLVL.